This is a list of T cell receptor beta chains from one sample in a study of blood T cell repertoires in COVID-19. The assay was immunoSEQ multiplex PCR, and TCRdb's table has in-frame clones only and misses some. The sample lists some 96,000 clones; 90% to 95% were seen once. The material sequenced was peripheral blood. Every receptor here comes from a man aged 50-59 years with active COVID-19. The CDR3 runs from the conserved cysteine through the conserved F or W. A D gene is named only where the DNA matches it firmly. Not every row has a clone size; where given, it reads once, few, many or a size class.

cdr3_aa: CASSLTSGQETQYF
cdr3_nt: TGCGCCAGCAGCTTGACTAGCGGACAAGAGACCCAGTACTTC
clone_size: -
d_call: TRBD2
j_call: TRBJ2-5
v_call: TRBV5-1

cdr3_aa: CASRAGVEGYTF
cdr3_nt: TGTGCCAGCAGGGCGGGGGTGGAGGGCTACACCTTC
clone_size: -
d_call: -
j_call: TRBJ1-2
v_call: TRBV6-5

cdr3_aa: CASSVDRGNGYTF
cdr3_nt: TGTGCCAGTAGTGTCGACAGGGGTAATGGCTACACCTTC
clone_size: -
d_call: TRBD1
j_call: TRBJ1-2
v_call: TRBV19

cdr3_aa: CASSPRTKSDNSPLHF
cdr3_nt: TGTGCCAGCTCACCAAGGACAAAAAGTGATAATTCACCCCTCCACTTT
clone_size: -
d_call: -
j_call: TRBJ1-6
v_call: TRBV18

cdr3_aa: CAWARLANTGELFF
cdr3_nt: TGTGCCTGGGCGAGACTAGCGAACACCGGGGAGCTGTTTTTT
clone_size: once
d_call: -
j_call: TRBJ2-2
v_call: TRBV30

cdr3_aa: CASSQGDLRNTEAFF
cdr3_nt: TGCGCCAGCAGCCAGGGAGACCTCAGGAACACTGAAGCTTTCTTT
clone_size: -
d_call: -
j_call: TRBJ1-1
v_call: TRBV4-1

cdr3_aa: CASSLDRGLYSTIYF
cdr3_nt: TGTGCCAGCAGCTTGGACAGGGGGCTCTACAGCACCATATATTTT
clone_size: -
d_call: TRBD1
j_call: TRBJ1-3
v_call: TRBV5-6

cdr3_aa: CASSPHQGYTCGEKLFF
cdr3_nt: TGTGCCAGCAGTCCCCACCAGGGGTATACTTGTGGTGAAAAACTGTTTTTT
clone_size: once
d_call: -
j_call: TRBJ1-4
v_call: TRBV7-4

cdr3_aa: CASSPEVTNTEAFF
cdr3_nt: TGTGCCAGCTCACCAGAGGTCACGAACACTGAAGCTTTCTTT
clone_size: -
d_call: -
j_call: TRBJ1-1
v_call: TRBV18

cdr3_aa: CASSLGQGGDQPQHF
cdr3_nt: TGTGCCAGCAGCTTAGGACAGGGAGGCGATCAGCCCCAGCATTTT
clone_size: -
d_call: TRBD1
j_call: TRBJ1-5
v_call: TRBV27

cdr3_aa: CASSEEVPSQDTQYF
cdr3_nt: TGTGCCAGCAGTGAAGAGGTTCCTAGTCAAGATACGCAGTATTTT
clone_size: few
d_call: -
j_call: TRBJ2-3
v_call: TRBV2

cdr3_aa: CASSPRTSALGDEQFF
cdr3_nt: TGTGCCAGCAGCCCCCGGACTAGCGCCCTGGGGGATGAGCAGTTCTTC
clone_size: few
d_call: TRBD2
j_call: TRBJ2-1
v_call: TRBV7-8

cdr3_aa: CASTDLAGSYNEQFF
cdr3_nt: TGCGCCAGCACCGATCTAGCGGGGTCCTACAATGAGCAGTTCTTC
clone_size: few
d_call: TRBD2
j_call: TRBJ2-1
v_call: TRBV4-1

cdr3_aa: CASSQVTAGELFF
cdr3_nt: TGTGCCAGCAGCCAAGTTACGGCCGGGGAGCTGTTTTTT
clone_size: -
d_call: -
j_call: TRBJ2-2
v_call: TRBV3-1/TRBV3-2

cdr3_aa: CASTGQGVGPPTF
cdr3_nt: TGTGCCAGCACCGGACAGGGCGTGGGTCCCCCCACCTTC
clone_size: -
d_call: TRBD1
j_call: TRBJ1-2
v_call: TRBV12-3/TRBV12-4

cdr3_aa: CASSLEQPTYEQYF
cdr3_nt: TGCGCCAGCAGCTTGGAACAGCCTACCTACGAGCAGTACTTC
clone_size: -
d_call: -
j_call: TRBJ2-7
v_call: TRBV5-1

cdr3_aa: CAISEGMGRRGTTEAFF
cdr3_nt: TGTGCCATCAGTGAGGGGATGGGAAGAAGGGGTACCACTGAAGCTTTCTTT
clone_size: -
d_call: -
j_call: TRBJ1-1
v_call: TRBV10-3

cdr3_aa: CASSLAPSGGTYEQYF
cdr3_nt: TGCGCCAGCAGCTTGGCCCCTAGCGGGGGAACCTACGAGCAGTACTTC
clone_size: -
d_call: TRBD2
j_call: TRBJ2-7
v_call: TRBV5-1

cdr3_aa: CASSQIFVRQDTDTQYF
cdr3_nt: TGTGCCAGCAGCCAAATCTTCGTGAGACAGGACACAGATACGCAGTATTTT
clone_size: once
d_call: -
j_call: TRBJ2-3
v_call: TRBV4-2

cdr3_aa: CASKLETGLSPLHF
cdr3_nt: TGTGCCAGCAAGTTGGAGACAGGGCTTTCACCCCTCCACTTT
clone_size: -
d_call: TRBD1
j_call: TRBJ1-6
v_call: TRBV6-5

cdr3_aa: CASSPPGTGDNNEQFF
cdr3_nt: TGTGCCAGCAGCCCACCCGGGACAGGGGATAACAATGAGCAGTTCTTC
clone_size: -
d_call: TRBD1
j_call: TRBJ2-1
v_call: TRBV11-2

cdr3_aa: CASSGGSTGVRFF
cdr3_nt: TGTGCCAGCAGTGGGGGATCTACGGGGGTACGGTTCTTC
clone_size: -
d_call: -
j_call: TRBJ2-1
v_call: TRBV27

cdr3_aa: CASSQYRTAYYGYTF
cdr3_nt: TGTGCCAGCAGTCAATACAGGACAGCATACTATGGCTACACCTTC
clone_size: -
d_call: -
j_call: TRBJ1-2
v_call: TRBV6-5

cdr3_aa: CATSVAGQPQHF
cdr3_nt: TGTGCCACCAGTGTCGCCGGTCAGCCCCAGCATTTT
clone_size: -
d_call: -
j_call: TRBJ1-5
v_call: TRBV24-1

cdr3_aa: CASTETLRGRYEQYF
cdr3_nt: TGTGCCAGCACCGAAACTCTCAGGGGGAGATACGAGCAGTACTTC
clone_size: -
d_call: TRBD1
j_call: TRBJ2-7
v_call: TRBV28

cdr3_aa: CATSFAGTGAHYGYTF
cdr3_nt: TGTGCCACCAGCTTTGCCGGGACAGGGGCCCACTATGGCTACACCTTC
clone_size: few
d_call: TRBD1
j_call: TRBJ1-2
v_call: TRBV15

cdr3_aa: CASSYGARETQYF
cdr3_nt: TGTGCCAGCAGTTATGGAGCAAGGGAGACCCAGTACTTC
clone_size: once
d_call: -
j_call: TRBJ2-5
v_call: TRBV12-3/TRBV12-4

cdr3_aa: CASSTGQGSLTGELFF
cdr3_nt: TGTGCCAGCAGCACAGGACAGGGAAGTCTCACCGGGGAGCTGTTTTTT
clone_size: -
d_call: TRBD1
j_call: TRBJ2-2
v_call: TRBV5-6

cdr3_aa: CASSIGTRFNEKLFF
cdr3_nt: TGTGCCAGTAGTATAGGGACAAGGTTTAATGAAAAACTGTTTTTT
clone_size: -
d_call: -
j_call: TRBJ1-4
v_call: TRBV19

cdr3_aa: CASSGVEGPSGNTIYF
cdr3_nt: TGTGCCAGCAGTGGGGTCGAGGGCCCCTCTGGAAACACCATATATTTT
clone_size: -
d_call: -
j_call: TRBJ1-3
v_call: TRBV2

cdr3_aa: CASSATGIQPQHF
cdr3_nt: TGTGCCAGCAGCGCGACAGGGATTCAGCCCCAGCATTTT
clone_size: once
d_call: TRBD1
j_call: TRBJ1-5
v_call: TRBV3-1/TRBV3-2

cdr3_aa: CASSLGRNTEAFF
cdr3_nt: TGTGCCAGCAGCTTGGGCAGGAACACTGAAGCTTTCTTT
clone_size: -
d_call: -
j_call: TRBJ1-1
v_call: TRBV5-4

cdr3_aa: CASSFLAGHYNEQFF
cdr3_nt: TGCGCCAGCAGCTTTTTAGCGGGGCATTACAATGAGCAGTTCTTC
clone_size: -
d_call: TRBD2
j_call: TRBJ2-1
v_call: TRBV5-1

cdr3_aa: CASSEPQGPNYEQYF
cdr3_nt: TGTGCCAGCAGTGAACCCCAGGGGCCCAACTACGAGCAGTACTTC
clone_size: -
d_call: -
j_call: TRBJ2-7
v_call: TRBV2

cdr3_aa: CASSLDDGTSGGTQYF
cdr3_nt: TGCGCCAGCAGCTTGGACGATGGGACTAGCGGGGGGACCCAGTACTTC
clone_size: -
d_call: TRBD2
j_call: TRBJ2-5
v_call: TRBV5-1

cdr3_aa: CASSYWNTMGYTF
cdr3_nt: TGTGCCAGCAGTTACTGGAACACTATGGGCTACACCTTC
clone_size: -
d_call: -
j_call: TRBJ1-2
v_call: TRBV6-5

cdr3_aa: CASSQSGPMREGGYTF
cdr3_nt: TGTGCCAGCAGCCAATCGGGACCAATGAGGGAGGGTGGCTACACCTTC
clone_size: -
d_call: -
j_call: TRBJ1-2
v_call: TRBV16

cdr3_aa: CASSYRGGNQPQHF
cdr3_nt: TGTGCCAGCAGTTACAGGGGTGGGAATCAGCCCCAGCATTTT
clone_size: -
d_call: TRBD1
j_call: TRBJ1-5
v_call: TRBV5-6

cdr3_aa: CASSPLTGPGTQYF
cdr3_nt: TGTGCCAGCAGCCCCCTGACAGGGCCGGGGACCCAGTACTTC
clone_size: -
d_call: TRBD1
j_call: TRBJ2-5
v_call: TRBV4-2

cdr3_aa: CASSPAGEEFF
cdr3_nt: TGTGCCAGCAGCCCTGCGGGAGAGGAGTTCTTC
clone_size: -
d_call: TRBD2
j_call: TRBJ2-1
v_call: TRBV7-8

cdr3_aa: CASRGSSGSAGELFF
cdr3_nt: TGTGCCAGTAGGGGGAGTAGCGGGAGTGCCGGGGAGCTGTTTTTT
clone_size: -
d_call: TRBD2
j_call: TRBJ2-2
v_call: TRBV19

cdr3_aa: CASTLTSGYGELFF
cdr3_nt: TGTGCCAGCACCCTTACTAGCGGGTACGGGGAGCTGTTTTTT
clone_size: -
d_call: TRBD2
j_call: TRBJ2-2
v_call: TRBV6-6

cdr3_aa: CASRDYWRVVTEAFF
cdr3_nt: TGCGCCAGCAGGGACTATTGGAGGGTGGTGACTGAAGCTTTCTTT
clone_size: -
d_call: -
j_call: TRBJ1-1
v_call: TRBV10-1